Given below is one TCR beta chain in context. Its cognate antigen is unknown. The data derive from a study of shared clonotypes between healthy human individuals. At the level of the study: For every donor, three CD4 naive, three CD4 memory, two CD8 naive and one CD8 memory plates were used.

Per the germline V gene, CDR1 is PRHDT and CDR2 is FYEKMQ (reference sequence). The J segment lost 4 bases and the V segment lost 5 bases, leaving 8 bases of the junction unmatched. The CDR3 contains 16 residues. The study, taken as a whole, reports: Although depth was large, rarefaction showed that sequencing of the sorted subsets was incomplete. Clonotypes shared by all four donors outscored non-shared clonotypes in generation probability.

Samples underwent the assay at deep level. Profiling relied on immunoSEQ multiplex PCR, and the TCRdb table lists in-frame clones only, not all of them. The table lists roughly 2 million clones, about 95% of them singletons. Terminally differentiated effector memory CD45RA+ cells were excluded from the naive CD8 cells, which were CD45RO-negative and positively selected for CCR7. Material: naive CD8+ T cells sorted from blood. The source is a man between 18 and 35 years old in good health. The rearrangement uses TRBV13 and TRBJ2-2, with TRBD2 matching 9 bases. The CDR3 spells CASSPWDSGGTGELFF. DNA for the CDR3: TGTGCCAGCAGCCCTTGGGATAGCGGGGGCACCGGGGAGCTGTTTTTT.